The rows below give T cell receptor beta chains drawn from one sample of a study of siplizumab effects on memory and regulatory T cells. Method: immunoSEQ multiplex PCR; TCRdb's copy keeps in-frame clones and lacks some. Here the sample spans about 63,000 clones, around four fifths being singletons. The sequenced sample consisted of memory CD4+ T cells sorted from blood. Receptors were obtained from a human donor in good health. The CDR3 runs from the conserved cysteine through the conserved F or W. A D gene is named only where the DNA matches it firmly. The listing skips clone size in some rows; elsewhere it reads once, few, many or a size class.

CDR3 protein: CASSPFDSSSGNTIYF
CDR3 DNA: TGTGCCAGCTCACCATTTGACAGTTCCTCTGGAAACACCATATATTTT
V gene: TRBV18
D gene: .
CDR3 length: 16
J gene: TRBJ1-3
clone size: .

CDR3 protein: CASSLKVRQISYEQYF
CDR3 DNA: TGTGCCAGCAGTTTAAAGGTCCGACAGATCTCCTACGAGCAGTACTTC
V gene: TRBV28
D gene: .
CDR3 length: 16
J gene: TRBJ2-7
clone size: .

CDR3 protein: CAISESGHSNQPQHF
CDR3 DNA: TGTGCCATCAGTGAGTCGGGCCACAGCAATCAGCCCCAGCATTTT
V gene: TRBV10-3
D gene: .
CDR3 length: 15
J gene: TRBJ1-5
clone size: .

CDR3 protein: CASSGQGQGGTEAFF
CDR3 DNA: TGCGCCAGCAGCGGCCAGGGACAGGGCGGCACTGAAGCTTTCTTT
V gene: TRBV5-1
D gene: TRBD1
CDR3 length: 15
J gene: TRBJ1-1
clone size: .

CDR3 protein: CASSVDKAGLRAFF
CDR3 DNA: TGTGCCAGCAGTGTGGACAAAGCCGGCCTTCGTGCTTTCTTT
V gene: TRBV2
D gene: .
CDR3 length: 14
J gene: TRBJ1-1
clone size: .

CDR3 protein: CASSIDLSRTGLAYGYTF
CDR3 DNA: TGTGCCAGTAGTATAGATCTATCTCGGACAGGGCTTGCCTATGGCTACACCTTC
V gene: TRBV19
D gene: TRBD1
CDR3 length: 18
J gene: TRBJ1-2
clone size: .

CDR3 protein: CASSYPPQDTDTQYF
CDR3 DNA: TGTGCCAGCAGTTACCCCCCCCAGGACACAGATACGCAGTATTTT
V gene: TRBV28
D gene: .
CDR3 length: 15
J gene: TRBJ2-3
clone size: .

CDR3 protein: CASSERRDGDTQYF
CDR3 DNA: TGCGCCAGCAGTGAACGGCGGGATGGGGATACGCAGTATTTT
V gene: TRBV10-1
D gene: .
CDR3 length: 14
J gene: TRBJ2-3
clone size: .

CDR3 protein: CASSLYGGSMDNYGYTF
CDR3 DNA: TGTGCCAGCAGCTTGTATGGGGGCTCGATGGATAACTATGGCTACACCTTC
V gene: TRBV5-1
D gene: .
CDR3 length: 17
J gene: TRBJ1-2
clone size: once

CDR3 protein: CTSSYFGNTEAFF
CDR3 DNA: TGTACCAGCAGTTACTTCGGGAACACTGAAGCTTTCTTT
V gene: TRBV6-5
D gene: .
CDR3 length: 13
J gene: TRBJ1-1
clone size: .

CDR3 protein: CASSPTDRGIRNIQYF
CDR3 DNA: TGTGCCAGCAGCCCGACCGACAGGGGAATTCGGAACATTCAGTACTTC
V gene: TRBV11-2
D gene: TRBD1
CDR3 length: 16
J gene: TRBJ2-4
clone size: .

CDR3 protein: CASSVLRGREGYTF
CDR3 DNA: TGTGCCAGCAGTGTTCTCAGGGGGCGCGAGGGCTACACCTTC
V gene: TRBV2
D gene: TRBD1
CDR3 length: 14
J gene: TRBJ1-2
clone size: .

CDR3 protein: CASSLADRELNEKLFF
CDR3 DNA: TGCGCCAGCAGCTTGGCGGACAGGGAGCTAAATGAAAAACTGTTTTTT
V gene: TRBV5-1
D gene: TRBD1
CDR3 length: 16
J gene: TRBJ1-4
clone size: few

CDR3 protein: CASSYTGGGTEAFF
CDR3 DNA: TGTGCCAGCAGTTACACAGGGGGCGGCACTGAAGCTTTCTTT
V gene: TRBV6-5
D gene: TRBD1
CDR3 length: 14
J gene: TRBJ1-1
clone size: .

CDR3 protein: CAWIAGFTEAFF
CDR3 DNA: TGTGCCTGGATCGCAGGGTTCACTGAAGCTTTCTTT
V gene: TRBV30
D gene: .
CDR3 length: 12
J gene: TRBJ1-1
clone size: .

CDR3 protein: CARNPTGQVHYNSPLHF
CDR3 DNA: TGTGCCAGAAACCCCACGGGACAGGTCCACTATAATTCACCCCTCCACTTT
V gene: TRBV19
D gene: TRBD1
CDR3 length: 17
J gene: TRBJ1-6
clone size: once

CDR3 protein: CASKYHSGTDTQYF
CDR3 DNA: TGTGCCAGCAAGTATCATAGCGGGACAGATACGCAGTATTTT
V gene: TRBV6-1
D gene: TRBD2
CDR3 length: 14
J gene: TRBJ2-3
clone size: .

CDR3 protein: CASSHKETQYF
CDR3 DNA: TGTGCCAGCAGTCATAAAGAGACCCAGTACTTC
V gene: TRBV5-6
D gene: .
CDR3 length: 11
J gene: TRBJ2-5
clone size: .

CDR3 protein: CASSVNWSGNGYTF
CDR3 DNA: TGTGCCAGCAGCGTGAACTGGTCGGGAAACGGCTACACCTTC
V gene: TRBV5-8
D gene: .
CDR3 length: 14
J gene: TRBJ1-2
clone size: .

CDR3 protein: CAISEPGVGAFF
CDR3 DNA: TGTGCCATCAGTGAGCCAGGGGTTGGGGCTTTCTTT
V gene: TRBV10-3
D gene: .
CDR3 length: 12
J gene: TRBJ1-1
clone size: .

CDR3 protein: CASIDRGLSSF
CDR3 DNA: TGTGCCAGCATTGACAGGGGGCTTTCCTCCTTC
V gene: TRBV6-1
D gene: TRBD1
CDR3 length: 11
J gene: TRBJ1-2
clone size: .

CDR3 protein: CASSIYDSYEQYF
CDR3 DNA: TGTGCCAGTAGTATATACGACTCCTACGAGCAGTACTTC
V gene: TRBV19
D gene: .
CDR3 length: 13
J gene: TRBJ2-7
clone size: .

CDR3 protein: CASSAGTRQNTGELFF
CDR3 DNA: TGTGCCAGCTCAGCCGGGACTAGGCAGAACACCGGGGAGCTGTTTTTT
V gene: TRBV18
D gene: TRBD2
CDR3 length: 16
J gene: TRBJ2-2
clone size: .

CDR3 protein: CASTPGQGIGYTF
CDR3 DNA: TGTGCCAGCACCCCGGGACAGGGGATCGGCTACACCTTC
V gene: TRBV7-2
D gene: TRBD1
CDR3 length: 13
J gene: TRBJ1-2
clone size: .

CDR3 protein: CASSRKGGEQFF
CDR3 DNA: TGTGCCAGCAGCCGGAAGGGGGGGGAGCAGTTCTTC
V gene: TRBV21-1
D gene: .
CDR3 length: 12
J gene: TRBJ2-1
clone size: .

CDR3 protein: CASSLSPTGHMNTEAFF
CDR3 DNA: TGTGCCAGCAGTTTAAGCCCCACAGGGCACATGAACACTGAAGCTTTCTTT
V gene: TRBV27
D gene: .
CDR3 length: 17
J gene: TRBJ1-1
clone size: once

CDR3 protein: CASSLGIGLAGNNEQFF
CDR3 DNA: TGCGCCAGCAGCTTGGGTATCGGACTAGCGGGGAACAATGAGCAGTTCTTC
V gene: TRBV5-1
D gene: TRBD2
CDR3 length: 17
J gene: TRBJ2-1
clone size: .

CDR3 protein: CASRQTSGSYEQYF
CDR3 DNA: TGTGCCAGCAGACAGACTAGCGGCTCCTACGAGCAGTACTTC
V gene: TRBV7-6
D gene: TRBD2
CDR3 length: 14
J gene: TRBJ2-7
clone size: .

CDR3 protein: CASSDRVYGYTF
CDR3 DNA: TGTGCCAGCAGTGATAGGGTTTATGGCTACACCTTC
V gene: TRBV2
D gene: .
CDR3 length: 12
J gene: TRBJ1-2
clone size: few

CDR3 protein: CAWSVGGQGRAELYF
CDR3 DNA: TGTGCCTGGAGTGTAGGAGGACAGGGACGCGCCGAGCTGTACTTC
V gene: TRBV30
D gene: TRBD1
CDR3 length: 15
J gene: TRBJ2-7
clone size: .

CDR3 protein: CASSGTFMYGYTF
CDR3 DNA: TGTGCCAGCAGCGGGACCTTCATGTATGGCTACACCTTC
V gene: TRBV5-6
D gene: .
CDR3 length: 13
J gene: TRBJ1-2
clone size: .

CDR3 protein: CASSPTLAGGPKQYF
CDR3 DNA: TGTGCCAGCAGCCCTACACTAGCGGGAGGGCCCAAGCAGTACTTC
V gene: TRBV6-5
D gene: TRBD2
CDR3 length: 15
J gene: TRBJ2-7
clone size: .

CDR3 protein: CSVESQGRETQYF
CDR3 DNA: TGCAGCGTTGAAAGTCAGGGGAGGGAGACCCAGTACTTC
V gene: TRBV29-1
D gene: .
CDR3 length: 13
J gene: TRBJ2-5
clone size: .

CDR3 protein: CASGFPSQGNTEAFF
CDR3 DNA: TGTGCTAGTGGTTTTCCCTCTCAGGGAAACACTGAAGCTTTCTTT
V gene: TRBV12-5
D gene: .
CDR3 length: 15
J gene: TRBJ1-1
clone size: .

CDR3 protein: CASSSAQGREQYF
CDR3 DNA: TGTGCCAGCAGCTCAGCACAAGGGAGGGAGCAGTACTTC
V gene: TRBV7-6
D gene: TRBD2
CDR3 length: 13
J gene: TRBJ2-5
clone size: .

CDR3 protein: CASSPGQISSYNEQFF
CDR3 DNA: TGTGCCAGCAGCCCGGGACAGATAAGCTCCTACAATGAGCAGTTCTTC
V gene: TRBV7-3
D gene: TRBD1
CDR3 length: 16
J gene: TRBJ2-1
clone size: .

CDR3 protein: CASSPPGLAGGVGELFF
CDR3 DNA: TGTGCCAGCTCACCTCCAGGACTAGCGGGAGGTGTCGGGGAGCTGTTTTTT
V gene: TRBV18
D gene: TRBD2
CDR3 length: 17
J gene: TRBJ2-2
clone size: .

CDR3 protein: CASRGGREVYEQYF
CDR3 DNA: TGTGCCAGCAGGGGAGGAAGGGAGGTCTACGAGCAGTACTTC
V gene: TRBV6-6
D gene: .
CDR3 length: 14
J gene: TRBJ2-7
clone size: .

CDR3 protein: CASSWAGPGTEAFF
CDR3 DNA: TGTGCCAGCAGTTGGGCAGGGCCGGGGACTGAAGCTTTCTTT
V gene: TRBV27
D gene: .
CDR3 length: 14
J gene: TRBJ1-1
clone size: .

CDR3 protein: CASFPGQGPLSGELFF
CDR3 DNA: TGTGCCAGCTTTCCGGGACAGGGGCCCCTCTCCGGGGAGCTGTTTTTT
V gene: TRBV19
D gene: TRBD1
CDR3 length: 16
J gene: TRBJ2-2
clone size: once